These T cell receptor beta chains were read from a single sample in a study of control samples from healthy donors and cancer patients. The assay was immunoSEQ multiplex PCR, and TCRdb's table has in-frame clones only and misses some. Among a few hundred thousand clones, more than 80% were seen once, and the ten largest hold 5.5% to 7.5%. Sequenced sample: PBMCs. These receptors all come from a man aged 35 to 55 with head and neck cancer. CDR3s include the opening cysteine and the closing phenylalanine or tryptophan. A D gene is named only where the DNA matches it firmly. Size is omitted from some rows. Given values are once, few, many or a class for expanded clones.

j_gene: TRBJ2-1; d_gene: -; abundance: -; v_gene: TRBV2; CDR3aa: CASRARQGIYNEQFF; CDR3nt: TGTGCCAGCAGGGCCAGGCAGGGGATATACAATGAGCAGTTCTTC
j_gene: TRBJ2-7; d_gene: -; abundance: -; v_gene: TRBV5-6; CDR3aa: CASSLGTRAEQYF; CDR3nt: TGTGCCAGCAGCTTGGGAACGCGGGCCGAGCAGTACTTC
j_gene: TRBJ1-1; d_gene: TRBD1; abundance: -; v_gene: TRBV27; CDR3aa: CASSLGGAIRGRNTEAFF; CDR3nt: TGTGCCAGCAGTTTAGGGGGGGCAATCAGGGGGCGGAACACTGAAGCTTTCTTT
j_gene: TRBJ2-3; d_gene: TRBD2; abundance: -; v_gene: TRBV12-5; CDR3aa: CASGGLAGTDTQYF; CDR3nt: TGTGCTAGTGGGGGACTAGCAGGCACAGATACGCAGTATTTT
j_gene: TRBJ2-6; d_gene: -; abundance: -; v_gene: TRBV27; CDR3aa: CASMEVTGANVLTF; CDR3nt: TGTGCCAGCATGGAGGTGACTGGGGCCAACGTCCTGACTTTC
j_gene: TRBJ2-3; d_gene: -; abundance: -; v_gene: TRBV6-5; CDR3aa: CASSYGRSTDTQYF; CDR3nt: TGTGCCAGCAGTTACGGGCGGAGCACAGATACGCAGTATTTT
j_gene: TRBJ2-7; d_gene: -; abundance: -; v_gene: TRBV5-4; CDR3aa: CASSLAGQGSYEQYF; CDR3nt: TGTGCCAGCAGCTTGGCGGGGCAGGGATCCTACGAGCAGTACTTC
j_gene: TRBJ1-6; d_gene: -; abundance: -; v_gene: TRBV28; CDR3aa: CASSAMGTDISPLHF; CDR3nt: TGTGCCAGCAGCGCAATGGGCACGGATATTTCACCCCTCCACTTT
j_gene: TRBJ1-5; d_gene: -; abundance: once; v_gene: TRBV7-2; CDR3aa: CASSLRTSVNQPQHF; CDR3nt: TGTGCCAGCAGCTTACGGACATCAGTCAATCAGCCCCAGCATTTT
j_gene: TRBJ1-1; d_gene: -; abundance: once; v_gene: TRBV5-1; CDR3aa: CASSLTGLTEAFF; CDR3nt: TGCGCCAGCAGCTTGACGGGCCTCACTGAAGCTTTCTTT
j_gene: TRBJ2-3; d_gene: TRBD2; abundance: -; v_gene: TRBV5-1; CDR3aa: CASSLGAGGPDTQYF; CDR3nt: TGCGCCAGCAGCTTAGGGGCGGGGGGGCCAGATACGCAGTATTTT
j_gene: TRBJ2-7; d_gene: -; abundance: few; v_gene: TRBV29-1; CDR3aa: CSVKTAYEQYF; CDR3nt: TGCAGCGTAAAAACGGCCTACGAGCAGTACTTC
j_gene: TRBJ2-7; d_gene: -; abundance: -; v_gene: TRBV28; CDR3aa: CASSPPRDPYEQYF; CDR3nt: TGTGCCAGCAGTCCCCCCCGCGACCCCTACGAGCAGTACTTC
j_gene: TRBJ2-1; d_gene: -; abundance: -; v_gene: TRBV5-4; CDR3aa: CASSLRLWGGVNEQFF; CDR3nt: TGTGCCAGCAGCTTGCGGTTGTGGGGGGGCGTCAATGAGCAGTTCTTC
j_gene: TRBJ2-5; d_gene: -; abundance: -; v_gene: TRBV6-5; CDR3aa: CATKTGASLETQYF; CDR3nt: TGTGCCACCAAGACGGGGGCGAGCCTGGAGACCCAGTACTTC
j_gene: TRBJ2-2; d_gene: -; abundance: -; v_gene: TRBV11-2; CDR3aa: CASSSFSDTGELFF; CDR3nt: TGTGCCAGCAGCTCTTTTAGTGACACCGGGGAGCTGTTTTTT
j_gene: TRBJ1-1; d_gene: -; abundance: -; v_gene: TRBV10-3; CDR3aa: CAISATENTEAFF; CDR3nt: TGTGCCATCAGTGCCACGGAGAACACTGAAGCTTTCTTT
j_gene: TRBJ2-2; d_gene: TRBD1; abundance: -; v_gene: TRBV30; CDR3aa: CAWDRDRDTGELFF; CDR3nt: TGTGCCTGGGACCGGGACAGGGACACCGGGGAGCTGTTTTTT
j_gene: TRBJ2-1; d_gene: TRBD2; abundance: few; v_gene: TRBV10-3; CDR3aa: CAISPLAGGNNEQFF; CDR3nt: TGTGCCATCAGCCCTCTGGCGGGAGGTAACAATGAGCAGTTCTTC
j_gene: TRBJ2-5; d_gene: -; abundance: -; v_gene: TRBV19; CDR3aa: CASSTGRASGETQYF; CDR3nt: TGTGCCAGTAGCACCGGACGGGCCTCCGGGGAGACCCAGTACTTC
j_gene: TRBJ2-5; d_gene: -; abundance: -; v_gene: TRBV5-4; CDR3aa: CASSLTGAQETQYF; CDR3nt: TGTGCCAGCAGCCTTACAGGAGCACAAGAGACCCAGTACTTC
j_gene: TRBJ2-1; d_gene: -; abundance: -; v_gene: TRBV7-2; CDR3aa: CASSPLQGRSTYNEQFF; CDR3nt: TGTGCCAGCAGCCCACTACAGGGACGCTCTACCTACAATGAGCAGTTCTTC
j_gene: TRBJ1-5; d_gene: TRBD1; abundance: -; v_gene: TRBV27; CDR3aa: CASRYTGTGTYSNQPQHF; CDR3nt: TGTGCCAGCAGGTATACCGGGACAGGCACTTATAGCAATCAGCCCCAGCATTTT
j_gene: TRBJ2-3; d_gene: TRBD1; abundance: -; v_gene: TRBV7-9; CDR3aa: CASSRTGNTDTQYF; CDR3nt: TGTGCCAGCAGCCGGACAGGGAACACAGATACGCAGTATTTT
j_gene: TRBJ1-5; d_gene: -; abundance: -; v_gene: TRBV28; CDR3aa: CASIKIASLLPGSNQPQHF; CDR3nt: TGTGCCAGCATCAAAATCGCGTCGCTTCTTCCGGGGAGCAATCAGCCCCAGCATTTT
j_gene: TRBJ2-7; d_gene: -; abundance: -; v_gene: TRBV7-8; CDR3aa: CASSLGRDYEQYF; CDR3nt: TGTGCCAGCAGCTTGGGACGGGACTACGAGCAGTACTTC
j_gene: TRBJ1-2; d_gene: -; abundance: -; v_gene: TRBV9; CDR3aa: CASSVVRDGYTF; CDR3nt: TGTGCCAGCAGCGTAGTGAGGGATGGCTACACCTTC
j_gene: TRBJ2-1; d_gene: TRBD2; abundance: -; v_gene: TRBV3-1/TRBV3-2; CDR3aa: CASSQSGTSIYEQFF; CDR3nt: TGTGCCAGCAGCCAATCGGGGACTAGTATCTATGAGCAGTTCTTC
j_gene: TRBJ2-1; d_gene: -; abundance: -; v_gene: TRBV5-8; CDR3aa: CASSLGTANEQFF; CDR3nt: TGTGCCAGCAGCTTGGGGACAGCCAATGAGCAGTTCTTC
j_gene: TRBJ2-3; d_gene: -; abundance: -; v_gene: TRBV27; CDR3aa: CASSFSLATDTQYF; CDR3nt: TGTGCCAGCAGTTTCTCCCTTGCCACAGATACGCAGTATTTT
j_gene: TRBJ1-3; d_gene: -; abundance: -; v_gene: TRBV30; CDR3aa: CAWGPASSSGNTIYF; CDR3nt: TGTGCCTGGGGCCCCGCTAGTAGCTCTGGAAACACCATATATTTT
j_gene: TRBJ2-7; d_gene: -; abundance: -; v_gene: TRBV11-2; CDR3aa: CASSLARDARKAYEQYF; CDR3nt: TGTGCCAGCAGCTTAGCCAGGGACGCTAGGAAGGCCTACGAGCAGTACTTC
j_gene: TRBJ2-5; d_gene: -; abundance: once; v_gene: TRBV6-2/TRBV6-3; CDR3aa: CASSYGSQETQYF; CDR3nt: TGTGCCAGCAGTTACGGCAGCCAAGAGACCCAGTACTTC
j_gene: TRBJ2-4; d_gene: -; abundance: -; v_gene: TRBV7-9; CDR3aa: CASSRESRSAPIRQYF; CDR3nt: TGTGCCAGCAGCCGGGAAAGTCGCTCAGCGCCGATTCGGCAGTACTTC
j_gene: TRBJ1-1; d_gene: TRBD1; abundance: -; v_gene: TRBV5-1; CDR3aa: CASRPGQVNTEAFF; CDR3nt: TGCGCCAGCAGACCGGGACAGGTAAACACTGAAGCTTTCTTT
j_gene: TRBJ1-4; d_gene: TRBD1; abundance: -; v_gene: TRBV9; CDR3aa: CASSDGDRRDEKLFF; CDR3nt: TGTGCCAGCAGCGACGGGGACAGGAGGGATGAAAAACTGTTTTTT
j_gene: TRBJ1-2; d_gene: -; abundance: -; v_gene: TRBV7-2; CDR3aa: CASSLWGSPNYGYTF; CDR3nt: TGTGCCAGCAGCTTATGGGGCAGTCCTAACTATGGCTACACCTTC
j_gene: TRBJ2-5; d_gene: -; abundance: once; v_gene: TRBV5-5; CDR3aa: CASRTGIQETQYF; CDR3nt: TGTGCCAGCAGAACCGGCATTCAAGAGACCCAGTACTTC
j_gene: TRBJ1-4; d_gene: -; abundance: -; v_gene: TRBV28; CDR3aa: CASTNGAWANEKLFF; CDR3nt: TGTGCCAGCACCAACGGAGCGTGGGCTAATGAAAAACTGTTTTTT
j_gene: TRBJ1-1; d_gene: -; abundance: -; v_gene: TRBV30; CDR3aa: CAWSTTGRTTEAFF; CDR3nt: TGTGCCTGGAGTACTACAGGGAGAACGACTGAAGCTTTCTTT
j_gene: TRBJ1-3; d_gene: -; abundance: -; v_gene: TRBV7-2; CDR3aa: CASSLHRGNTIYF; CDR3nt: TGTGCCAGCAGCTTACATCGGGGAAACACCATATATTTT
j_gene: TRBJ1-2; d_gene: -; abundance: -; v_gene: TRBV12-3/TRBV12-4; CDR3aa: CASSFTDGGYTF; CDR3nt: TGTGCCAGCAGTTTCACCGATGGTGGCTACACCTTC
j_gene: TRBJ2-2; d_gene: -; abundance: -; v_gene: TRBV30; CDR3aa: CAWSVGQANTGELFF; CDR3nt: TGTGCCTGGAGTGTAGGGCAGGCGAACACCGGGGAGCTGTTTTTT
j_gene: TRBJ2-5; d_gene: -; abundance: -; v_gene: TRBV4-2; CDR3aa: CASSQDRLRGGETQYF; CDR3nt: TGTGCCAGCAGCCAAGATCGGCTGAGAGGCGGGGAGACCCAGTACTTC